One sample yielded the 14 T cell receptor beta chains listed below, sequenced in a study of CD8 T cells in ankylosing spondylitis. TCRdb reprocessed the 5' RACE reads via MiXCR and lists one record per CDR3 protein. Of under 850,000 distinct CDR3 sequences listed, around 19% are singletons. Study conclusions and caveats: A motif of fewer than ten highly homologous TCR beta variants was seen as apparently characteristic of ankylosing spondylitis blood.

No antigens are known for them. The specimen was blood, either unsorted or a sorted T cell fraction (not recorded which). The source is a male donor with ankylosing spondylitis.

This clonotype was counted many times. The rearrangement uses TRBV12-3 or TRBV12-4 and TRBJ2-2, with 8 bases identical to TRBD1. This CDR3 has 15 amino acids. The V and J ends lost 1 base and 3 bases, in that order; junction bases with no gene match: 1. In nucleotides, the CDR3 is TGTGCCAGCAGTTTAGGGACAGGGTACACCGGGGAGCTGTTTTTT. This sequence encodes CASSLGTGYTGELFF.

The chain employs TRBV5-1 and TRBJ1-2, with TRBD1 identical over 7 bases. Looked up from germline, CDR1 is SGHRS and CDR2 is YFSETQ. CDR3 length: 14 amino acids. V lost 10 bases, J lost 2 bases, and 11 bases stayed unmatched. CDR3 DNA sequence: TGCGCCGGCACTTCCACGACAGGGAACTATGGCTACACCTTC. Amino acids: CAGTSTTGNYGYTF. Together with reference TRBV5-1 and TRBJ1-2, the CDR3 gives the full variable domain: KAGVTQTPRYLIKTRGQQVTLSCSPISGHRSVSWYQQTPGQGLQFLFEYFSETQRNKGNFPGRFSGRQFSNSRSEMNVSTLELGDSALYLCAGTSTTGNYGYTFGSGTRLTVV.

For the CDR3, the DNA is TGTGCCAGTAGTATTTGGGAGGGAGGGCCAAATGAGCAGTTCTTC. As protein: CASSIWEGGPNEQFF. The chain uses TRBV19 and TRBJ2-1, with 7 bases identical to TRBD2. Germline CDR1 and CDR2: LNHDA and SQIVND (reference sequence). The V segment lost 3 bases and the J segment 7 bases; nucleotides outside the gene matches: 9. CDR3 length equals 15 residues.

The V gene is TRBV7-9, the J gene TRBJ1-1, with a weak D call TRBD1 (5 bases). Germline CDR1 reads SEHNR; CDR2 reads FQNEAQ (reference sequence). The CDR3 extends over 15 amino acids. V was clipped by 4 bases and J by 0 bases, with 12 bases between them. The CDR3 is CASSSQGGMNTEAFF. In DNA form, the CDR3 reads TGTGCCAGCAGCTCCCAGGGCGGGATGAACACTGAAGCTTTCTTT.

The chain uses TRBV4-1 and TRBJ2-2; no firm D call. CDR1 MGHRA and CDR2 YSYEKL come from the germline V gene. V was cut by 0 bases and J by 2 bases, with 4 bases left in between. The CDR3 runs to 14 residues. CDR3 sequence: CASSQDVNTGELFF. The CDR3 bases are TGCGCCAGCAGCCAAGATGTTAACACCGGGGAGCTGTTTTTT.

This clonotype was seen a handful of times. The rearrangement links TRBV3-1 to TRBJ2-1; 8 nucleotides agree with TRBD2. Looked up from germline, CDR1 is LGHDT and CDR2 is YNNKEL (reference sequence). The CDR3 is made up of 16 amino acids. Trimming took 4 bases from V and 0 from J; bases not matched to a gene: 5. CDR3 coding DNA: TGTGCCAGCAGCCCCAAGCGGGGGAGCTCCTACAATGAGCAGTTCTTC. Translated, it gives CASSPKRGSSYNEQFF.

The J gene is TRBJ1-1, the V gene TRBV27; D is uncertain. This CDR3 is built from 20 residues. Germline V lookup: CDR1 MNHEY, CDR2 SMNVEV (reference sequence). Trimming took 0 bases from V and 5 from J, leaving 28 bases between them. CDR3 sequence reads: CASSLSRILRRGARDTEAFF. In DNA, the CDR3 is TGTGCCAGCAGTTTATCCCGAATCCTTAGAAGAGGCGCGAGGGATACTGAAGCTTTCTTT.

The chain is built from TRBV12-3 or TRBV12-4 and TRBJ2-5; D unclear. Deletions cut 0 bases from V and 1 base from J, with 9 bases between. This CDR3 is 15 amino acids long. The DNA of the CDR3 is TGTGCCAGCAGTTTAGCCGGAGAACTCCAAGAGACCCAGTACTTC. This sequence encodes CASSLAGELQETQYF.

The V and J genes are TRBV30 and TRBJ1-1; D is unclear. V was trimmed by 2 bases and J by 3 bases, leaving 13 bases between them. This CDR3 contains 14 residues. The germline V gene encodes CDR1 GTSNPN and CDR2 SVGIG (reference sequence). CDR3 DNA sequence: TGTGCCTGGAGTCCGGACTTTGGGGACACTGAAGCTTTCTTT. Translated, it gives CAWSPDFGDTEAFF.

The chain employs TRBV12-3 or TRBV12-4 and TRBJ2-1; 11 bases are shared with TRBD2. V was pared by 11 bases and J by 8 bases, with 11 bases of the junction left unmatched. This CDR3 is built from 14 residues. CDR3 sequence: CASGIVAGGDEQFF. In DNA form, the CDR3 reads TGTGCCTCGGGTATAGTAGCGGGAGGGGATGAGCAGTTCTTC.

V gene TRBV5-1 combines with J gene TRBJ1-2; TRBD1 is a possible D gene (5 bases). The CDR3 runs to 15 residues. Germline V gene sequence: CDR1 SGHRS, CDR2 YFSETQ. The V gene lost 0 bases and the J gene lost 1 base, with 10 bases spanning the gap. This CDR3 is CASSLAEGINYGYTF. The CDR3 region has the DNA TGCGCCAGCAGCTTGGCCGAGGGGATTAACTATGGCTACACCTTC.

V is TRBV7-2 and J is TRBJ2-1; D is unclear. The CDR3 extends over 14 amino acids. V lost 1 base to trimming and J lost 9 bases, with 13 bases between them. In germline, CDR1 is SGHTA, CDR2 FQGNSA. CDR3 loop: CASSLVAHPIEQFF. For the CDR3, the DNA is TGTGCCAGCAGCTTAGTAGCACATCCAATTGAGCAGTTCTTC.

This clonotype was detected only a few times. The rearrangement uses TRBV11-2 and TRBJ1-6; TRBD1 aligns across 8 bases. V was pared by 5 bases and J by 10 bases, with 7 bases of the junction left unmatched. Germline CDR1 reads SGHAT; CDR2 reads FQNNGV. The CDR3 totals 14 residues. CDR3 nucleotide sequence: TGTGCCAGCAGCATGCAGGGGGCTCGGTCACCCCTCCACTTT. It codes for CASSMQGARSPLHF.

The rearrangement joins TRBV29-1 to TRBJ1-2; 7 bases fit TRBD1. CDR1 and CDR2 from the germline V gene are SQVTM and ANQGSEA. The J segment lost 3 bases and the V segment lost 4 bases, leaving 5 bases of the junction unmatched. The CDR3 is 13 amino acids. The CDR3 DNA sequence: TGCAGCGTTGGCGACAGGGCCCACTATGGCTACACCTTC. It specifies CSVGDRAHYGYTF. The whole variable domain, filled in from reference TRBV29-1 and TRBJ1-2, reads SAVISQKPSRDICQRGTSLTIQCQVDSQVTMMFWYRQQPGQSLTLIATANQGSEATYESGFVIDKFPISRPNLTFSTLTVSNMSPEDSSIYLCSVGDRAHYGYTFGSGTRLTVV.